The 25 T cell receptor beta chains below all came from one sample that was sequenced in a study of blood T cell repertoires in COVID-19. Measured with immunoSEQ multiplex PCR; TCRdb has only the in-frame clones, and not every one. The sample lists a few hundred thousand clones; 70% to 85% were seen once. The source material was peripheral blood. These receptors all stem from a human donor with COVID-19, enrolled during active disease. The donor label of this sample is uncertain.

The J gene is TRBJ2-7, the V gene TRBV6-5; perhaps TRBD1 as D (6 bases). This CDR3 comprises 13 residues. In germline, CDR1 is MNHEY, CDR2 SVGAGI. The ends were cut back, 4 bases at V and 7 bases at J, with 14 bases in the middle. DNA of the CDR3: TGTGCCAGCAGTTCATACAGGGCCGGAGAGCAGTACTTC. Its translation is CASSSYRAGEQYF.

The genes are TRBV28 and TRBJ2-2; the D gene is possibly TRBD1 (6 bases). CDR1 is MDHEN, CDR2 SYDVKM, per germline. The CDR3 sequence is 16 residues long. V was pared by 7 bases and J by 0 bases, with 15 bases between. As DNA, the CDR3 is TGTGCCAGCAAGATTCGACAGGACCCGAACACCGGGGAGCTGTTTTTT. This sequence encodes CASKIRQDPNTGELFF.

V usage is TRBV19 and J usage is TRBJ1-1, with 7 positions matching TRBD1. The J segment lost 4 bases and the V segment lost 5 bases, leaving 7 bases of the junction unmatched. The CDR3 sequence is 14 residues long. The germline V gene has CDR1 LNHDA and CDR2 SQIVND (reference sequence). In DNA form, the CDR3 reads TGTGCCAGTAGTGATACAGGGGAGACCACTGAAGCTTTCTTT. As protein: CASSDTGETTEAFF. Based on the CDR3 plus reference TRBV19 and TRBJ1-1, the full variable domain is DGGITQSPKYLFRKEGQNVTLSCEQNLNHDAMYWYRQDPGQGLRLIYYSQIVNDFQKGDIAEGYSVSREKKESFPLTVTSAQKNPTAFYLCASSDTGETTEAFFGQGTRLTVV.

The chain couples TRBV27 to TRBJ1-1; possible D gene TRBD1, 5 bases. The CDR3 spans 17 residues. Germline-derived CDR1 and CDR2 are MNHEY and SMNVEV (reference sequence). Trimming cost V 4 bases and J 2 bases, with 20 bases left between them. The CDR3 loop reads CASSSQRYDRLNTEAFF. DNA of the CDR3: TGTGCCAGCAGTTCCCAACGGTACGACAGACTCAACACTGAAGCTTTCTTT.

The rearrangement uses TRBV6-1 and TRBJ2-5; unclear D gene. V was clipped by 1 base and J by 3 bases, with 12 bases between them. The CDR3 is 15 amino acids. The germline gives CDR1 MNHNS, CDR2 SASEGT. As DNA, the CDR3 is TGTGCCAGCAGTGAAGGGCAGGCGAACGAAGAGACCCAGTACTTC. Amino acids: CASSEGQANEETQYF.

J is TRBJ1-2 and V is TRBV7-2; D might be TRBD1 (5 bases). Germline V gene lookup returns CDR1 SGHTA and CDR2 FQGNSA. The V end lost 5 bases, the J end lost 1 base, and 17 bases lay between the germline ends. This CDR3 has 16 amino acids. CDR3 in amino acids: CASSPRPTANNYGYTF. CDR3 DNA sequence: TGTGCCAGCAGCCCCCGTCCGACAGCGAATAACTATGGCTACACCTTC.

The chain combines TRBV20-1 with TRBJ1-1; D call uncertain. The V gene's germline CDR1 is DFQATT and CDR2 SNEGSKA (reference sequence). The CDR3 totals 11 residues. Trimming stripped 6 bases from V and 8 bases from J, with 13 bases between. The CDR3 is CSAPGPGEAFF. CDR3 bases: TGCAGTGCCCCCGGCCCGGGAGAAGCTTTCTTT.

The rearrangement joins TRBV9 to TRBJ2-2, with 13 nucleotides matching TRBD2. The trim removed 3 bases at V and 7 bases at J, leaving 6 bases unmatched. The CDR3 contains 16 residues. CDR1 is SGDLS and CDR2 is YYNGEE in the germline V gene. The CDR3 nucleotides read TGTGCCAGCAGCGCAACTAGCGGGAGGGTGTACGGGGAGCTGTTTTTT. Translation gives CASSATSGRVYGELFF.

The genes are TRBV5-6 and TRBJ1-4, with D unresolved. Trimming took off 3 bases at V and 6 bases at J, with 18 bases between the two ends. This CDR3 is built from 16 residues. Germline V gene lookup returns CDR1 SGHDT and CDR2 YYEEEE. The CDR3 DNA reads TGTGCCAGCAGCTCGAGTAGAGGGATGGAGTATGAAAAACTGTTTTTT. It is translated as CASSSSRGMEYEKLFF.

This rearrangement joins TRBV19 to TRBJ1-1, with D maybe TRBD1 (6 bases). The CDR3 is 14 amino acids. Looked up from germline, CDR1 is LNHDA and CDR2 is SQIVND (reference sequence). Trimming took 4 bases from V and 1 from J, leaving 10 bases between them. The CDR3 protein is CASSRGTWNTEAFF. CDR3 DNA: TGTGCCAGTAGTAGAGGGACATGGAACACTGAAGCTTTCTTT. Filled out from reference TRBV19 and TRBJ1-1, the complete variable domain reads DGGITQSPKYLFRKEGQNVTLSCEQNLNHDAMYWYRQDPGQGLRLIYYSQIVNDFQKGDIAEGYSVSREKKESFPLTVTSAQKNPTAFYLCASSRGTWNTEAFFGQGTRLTVV.

The chain uses TRBV29-1 and TRBJ2-3; TRBD2 matches at 12 bases. This CDR3 comprises 15 residues. Germline V gives CDR1 SQVTM, CDR2 ANQGSEA. V shed 8 bases and J 1 base; nucleotides not matched to a gene: 7. In nucleotides, the CDR3 is TGCAGCTCGACTAGCGGGAGTATTGGCACAGATACGCAGTATTTT. Residues: CSSTSGSIGTDTQYF.

The table lists this clone with a count of one. V is TRBV12-3 or TRBV12-4 and J is TRBJ2-7; 8 bases align to TRBD1. The junction had 4 bases not matched to a gene; V was cut back by 7 bases and J by 2 bases. The CDR3 length is 13 residues. The CDR3 protein is CASIGQGPYEQYF. As DNA, the CDR3 is TGTGCCAGCATTGGACAGGGCCCCTACGAGCAGTACTTC.

The V call is TRBV30, the J call TRBJ1-1, with TRBD1 matching 8 bases. V dropped 4 bases and J dropped 3; count of bases not matched to a gene: 7. The CDR3 runs to 14 residues. Germline V CDR1 and CDR2: GTSNPN, SVGIG (reference sequence). The CDR3 is CAWMAGGRDTEAFF. The DNA for the CDR3 is TGTGCCTGGATGGCAGGGGGCAGGGACACTGAAGCTTTCTTT.

This chain uses TRBV18 with TRBJ2-7; TRBD2 agrees at 15 bases. V shed 3 bases, J shed 4 bases, and the junction held 10 bases outside the gene matches. Germline values: CDR1 KGHSH, CDR2 LQKENI. The CDR3 totals 18 residues. CDR3 protein: CASSPLGLAGGLRYEQYF. CDR3 bases: TGTGCCAGCTCACCCCTAGGACTAGCGGGAGGGCTAAGATACGAGCAGTACTTC.

The chain links TRBV21-1 to TRBJ1-4. TRBV21-1 is assigned pseudogene status. This CDR3 is built from 15 residues. The CDR3 DNA sequence: TGTGCCAGCAGCCCCGGCGGGGAACTGAATGAAAAACTGTTTTTT. Translation: CASSPGGELNEKLFF.

The chain's CDR3 is CASSAIPANEKLFF. The CDR3 DNA reads TGTGCCAGCAGTGCGATCCCGGCTAATGAAAAACTGTTTTTT. The chain joins TRBV2 to TRBJ1-4, with no clear D. Trimming stripped 4 bases from V and 3 bases from J, with 9 bases between. The CDR3 is 14 amino acids. Germline V gene data show CDR1 as SNHLY and CDR2 as FYNNEI.

V usage is TRBV3-1 (or the pseudogene TRBV3-2) and J usage is TRBJ2-3; 8 bases match TRBD2. Per germline, CDR1 LGHDT and CDR2 YNNKEL (reference sequence). The CDR3 has 16 residues. V lost 2 bases and J lost 1; bases outside the gene matches: 5. CDR3: CASSQQTSAGTDTQYF. In nucleotides, the CDR3 is TGTGCCAGCAGCCAACAGACTAGCGCTGGCACAGATACGCAGTATTTT.

V gene TRBV5-1 combines with J gene TRBJ1-4, with a tentative D call TRBD1 (5 bases). The germline V and J ends were trimmed by 6 bases and 4 bases, with 19 bases remaining between them. Germline assignment: CDR1 SGHRS and CDR2 YFSETQ. The CDR3 length is 16 residues. The CDR3 DNA reads as TGCGCCAGCAAAAGAGTGAGCGGGGGGGATAATGAAAAACTGTTTTTT. This codes for CASKRVSGGDNEKLFF.

V and J are TRBV6-5 and TRBJ1-5, with 8 bases aligning to TRBD1. Germline V gene sequence: CDR1 MNHEY, CDR2 SVGAGI. V shed 8 bases and J 7 bases; nucleotides not matched to a gene: 7. The CDR3 has 13 residues. Written as DNA, the CDR3 is TGTGCCAGCGCAACAGGGGGACACCAGCCCCAGCATTTT. Amino acid sequence: CASATGGHQPQHF.

The gene calls are TRBV28 and TRBJ1-1, with 7 nucleotides matching TRBD1. Per the germline V gene, CDR1 is MDHEN and CDR2 is SYDVKM. The CDR3 loop spans 13 amino acids. Trimming took 6 bases from V and 5 from J; bases not matched to a gene: 6. CDR3 nucleotide sequence: TGTGCCAGCAGCGAGGGGGCCAGGACTGAAGCTTTCTTT. Residues: CASSEGARTEAFF.

The genes are TRBV30 and TRBJ1-1, with TRBD1 as a possible D gene (6 bases). This CDR3 spans 15 amino acids. The V gene's germline CDR1 is GTSNPN and CDR2 SVGIG (reference sequence). Trimming removed 3 bases from V and 0 bases from J, with 14 bases in between. CDR3 sequence (DNA): TGTGCCTGGAGCCGAAGAGGGACATTGAACACTGAAGCTTTCTTT. Its protein is CAWSRRGTLNTEAFF.

The J gene is TRBJ2-7, the V gene TRBV5-1, with a possible D match to TRBD1 (5 bases). The germline V gene has CDR1 SGHRS and CDR2 YFSETQ. CDR3 length: 14 amino acids. Trimming removed 4 bases at V and 2 bases at J, with 13 bases between. Written as DNA, the CDR3 is TGCGCCAGCAGCCCTGGGCCAGGGCCCTACGAGCAGTACTTC. Translated: CASSPGPGPYEQYF.

The chain carries TRBV10-3 and TRBJ2-1, with TRBD2 matching 7 bases. This CDR3 region has 15 residues. Trimming removed 2 bases from V and 6 bases from J; junction bases left unmatched: 7. Germline V gene sequence: CDR1 ENHRY, CDR2 SYGVKD. This chain's CDR3 is CAISEIKGEGNEQFF. The CDR3 nucleotides are TGTGCCATCAGTGAGATAAAAGGGGAGGGCAATGAGCAGTTCTTC.

The gene calls are TRBV2 and TRBJ1-2; TRBD1 matches at 7 bases. This CDR3 contains 14 residues. Trimming at V came to 6 bases and at J to 4 bases, leaving 8 bases not matched to a gene. In germline, CDR1 is SNHLY, CDR2 FYNNEI. The CDR3, as DNA: TGTGCCAGCAGAAGCAGGGGGTTCGGCTATGGCTACACCTTC. Residues: CASRSRGFGYGYTF.

V usage is TRBV28 and J usage is TRBJ1-1; unclear D gene. CDR1 is MDHEN and CDR2 is SYDVKM in the germline V gene. The V end was cut by 4 bases, the J end by 0 bases, with 12 bases between. This CDR3 region has 15 residues. The CDR3 reads CASSSIGSLNTEAFF. Here the CDR3 DNA reads TGTGCCAGCAGTTCCATAGGGAGTTTGAACACTGAAGCTTTCTTT.